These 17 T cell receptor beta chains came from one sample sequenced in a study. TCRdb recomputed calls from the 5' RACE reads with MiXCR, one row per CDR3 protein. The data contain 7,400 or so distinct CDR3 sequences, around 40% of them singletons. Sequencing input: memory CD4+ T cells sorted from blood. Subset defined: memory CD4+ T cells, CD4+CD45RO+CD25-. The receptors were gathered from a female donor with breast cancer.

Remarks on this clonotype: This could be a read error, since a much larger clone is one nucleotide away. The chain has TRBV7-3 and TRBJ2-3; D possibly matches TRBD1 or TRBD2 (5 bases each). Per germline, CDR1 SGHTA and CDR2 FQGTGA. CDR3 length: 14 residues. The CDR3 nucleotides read TGTGCCAGCAGCTTAGGGGGTCTCCCAGATACGCGGTATTTT. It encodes CASSLGGLPDTRYF.

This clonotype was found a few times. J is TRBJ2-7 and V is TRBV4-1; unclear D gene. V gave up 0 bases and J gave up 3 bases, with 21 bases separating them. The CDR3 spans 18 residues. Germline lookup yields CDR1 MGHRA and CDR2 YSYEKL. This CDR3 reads CASSQEPYPSRANYEQYF. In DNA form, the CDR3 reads TGCGCCAGCAGCCAAGAGCCCTACCCGTCCCGTGCAAACTACGAGCAGTACTTC.

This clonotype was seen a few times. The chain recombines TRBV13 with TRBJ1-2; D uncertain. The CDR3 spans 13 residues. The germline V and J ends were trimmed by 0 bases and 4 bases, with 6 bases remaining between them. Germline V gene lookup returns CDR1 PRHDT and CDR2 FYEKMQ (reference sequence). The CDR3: CASSLGAGYGYTF. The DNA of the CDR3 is TGTGCCAGCAGCTTAGGGGCAGGCTATGGCTACACCTTC. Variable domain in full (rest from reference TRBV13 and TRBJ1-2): AAGVIQSPRHLIKEKRETATLKCYPIPRHDTVYWYQQGPGQDPQFLISFYEKMQSDKGSIPDRFSAQQFSDYHSELNMSSLELGDSALYFCASSLGAGYGYTFGSGTRLTVV.

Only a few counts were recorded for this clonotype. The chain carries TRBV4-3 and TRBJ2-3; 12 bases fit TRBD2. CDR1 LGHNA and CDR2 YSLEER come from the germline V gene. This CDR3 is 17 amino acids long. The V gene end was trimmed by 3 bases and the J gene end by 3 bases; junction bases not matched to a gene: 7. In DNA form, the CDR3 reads TGCGCCAGCAGCCAGGCAACGACTAGCGGGAGTACAGATACGCAGTATTTT. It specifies CASSQATTSGSTDTQYF.

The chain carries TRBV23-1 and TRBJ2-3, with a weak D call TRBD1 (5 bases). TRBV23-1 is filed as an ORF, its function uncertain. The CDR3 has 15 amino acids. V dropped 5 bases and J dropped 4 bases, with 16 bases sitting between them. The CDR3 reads CASSMTAQEADTQYF. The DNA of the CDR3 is TGCGCCAGCAGTATGACAGCCCAAGAGGCAGATACGCAGTATTTT.

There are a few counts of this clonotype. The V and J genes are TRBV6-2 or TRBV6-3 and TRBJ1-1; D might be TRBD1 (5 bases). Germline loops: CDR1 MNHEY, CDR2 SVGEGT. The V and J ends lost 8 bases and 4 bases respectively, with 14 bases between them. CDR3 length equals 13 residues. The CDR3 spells CASGQGGITEAFF. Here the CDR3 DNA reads TGTGCCAGCGGGCAGGGAGGGATCACTGAAGCTTTCTTT.

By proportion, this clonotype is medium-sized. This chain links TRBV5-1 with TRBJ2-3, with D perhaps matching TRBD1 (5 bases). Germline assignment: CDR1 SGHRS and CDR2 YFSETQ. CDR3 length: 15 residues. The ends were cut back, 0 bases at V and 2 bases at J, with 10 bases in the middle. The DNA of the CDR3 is TGCGCCAGCAGCTTGGGGGGCAGGTCCACAGATACGCAGTATTTT. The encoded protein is CASSLGGRSTDTQYF.

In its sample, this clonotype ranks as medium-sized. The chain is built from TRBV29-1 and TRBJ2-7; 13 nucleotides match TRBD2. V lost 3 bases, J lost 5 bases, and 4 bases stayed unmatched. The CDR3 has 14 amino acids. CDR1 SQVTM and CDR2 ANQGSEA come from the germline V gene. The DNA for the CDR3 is TGCAGCGTTGACCGAGGGACTAGCGGGAACGAGCAGTACTTC. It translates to CSVDRGTSGNEQYF.

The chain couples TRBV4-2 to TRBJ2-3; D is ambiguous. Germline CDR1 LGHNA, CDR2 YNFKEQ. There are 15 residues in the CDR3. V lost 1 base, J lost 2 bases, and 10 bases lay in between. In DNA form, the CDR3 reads TGTGCCAGCAGCCAAGCGAGGCTCCACACAGATACGCAGTATTTT. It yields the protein CASSQARLHTDTQYF.

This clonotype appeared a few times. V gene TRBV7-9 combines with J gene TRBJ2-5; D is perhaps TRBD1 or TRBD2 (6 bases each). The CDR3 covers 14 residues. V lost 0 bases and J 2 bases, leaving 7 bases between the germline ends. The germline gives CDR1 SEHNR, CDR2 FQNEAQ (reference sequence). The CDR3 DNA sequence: TGTGCCAGCAGCTTAGCAGGGGGGCAAGAGACCCAGTACTTC. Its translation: CASSLAGGQETQYF.

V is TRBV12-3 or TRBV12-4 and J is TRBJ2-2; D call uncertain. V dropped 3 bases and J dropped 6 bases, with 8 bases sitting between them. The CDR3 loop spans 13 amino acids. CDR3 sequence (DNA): TGTGCCAGCAGTTTGGGGATCCCCGGGGAGCTGTTTTTT. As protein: CASSLGIPGELFF.

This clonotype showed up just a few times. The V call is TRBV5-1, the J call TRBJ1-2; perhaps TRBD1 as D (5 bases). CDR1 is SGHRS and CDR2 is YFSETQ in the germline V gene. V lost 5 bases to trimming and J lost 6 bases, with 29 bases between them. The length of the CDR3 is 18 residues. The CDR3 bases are TGCGCCAGCAGTAACTCAGGGAACAGATTTATACCTAGTGATGGCTACACCTTC. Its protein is CASSNSGNRFIPSDGYTF.

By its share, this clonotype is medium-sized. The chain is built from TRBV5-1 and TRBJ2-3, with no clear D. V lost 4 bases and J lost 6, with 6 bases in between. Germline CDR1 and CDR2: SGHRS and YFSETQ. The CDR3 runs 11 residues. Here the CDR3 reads CASSLGDTQYF. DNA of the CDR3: TGCGCCAGCAGCCTGGGGGATACGCAGTATTTT.

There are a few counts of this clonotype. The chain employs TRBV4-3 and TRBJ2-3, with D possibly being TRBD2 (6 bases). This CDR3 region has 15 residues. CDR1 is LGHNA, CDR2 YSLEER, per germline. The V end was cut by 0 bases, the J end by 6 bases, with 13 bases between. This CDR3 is CASSQDGGRPDTQYF. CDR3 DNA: TGCGCCAGCAGCCAAGATGGGGGGAGGCCCGATACGCAGTATTTT.

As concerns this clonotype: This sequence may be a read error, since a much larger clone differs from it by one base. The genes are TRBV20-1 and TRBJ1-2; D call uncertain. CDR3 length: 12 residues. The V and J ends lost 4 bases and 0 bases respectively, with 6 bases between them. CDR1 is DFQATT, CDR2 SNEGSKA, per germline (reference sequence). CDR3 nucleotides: TGCAGTGCTAAAAAAGCTAACTATGGCTACACCTTC. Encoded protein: CSAKKANYGYTF.

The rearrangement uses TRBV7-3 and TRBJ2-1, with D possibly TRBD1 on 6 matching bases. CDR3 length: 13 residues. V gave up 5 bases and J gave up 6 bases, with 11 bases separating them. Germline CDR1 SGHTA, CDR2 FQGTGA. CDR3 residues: CASSRVGGNEQFF. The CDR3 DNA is TGTGCCAGCAGCCGGGTAGGGGGCAATGAGCAGTTCTTC.

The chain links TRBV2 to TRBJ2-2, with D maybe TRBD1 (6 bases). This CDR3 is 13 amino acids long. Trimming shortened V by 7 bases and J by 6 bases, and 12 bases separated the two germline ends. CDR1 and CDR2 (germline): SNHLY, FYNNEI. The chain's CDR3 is CASKVQGPGELFF. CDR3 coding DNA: TGTGCCAGCAAGGTTCAGGGGCCCGGGGAGCTGTTTTTT.